Listed below are T cell receptor beta chains from one sample, sequenced in a study of T cell responses to AZD1222 COVID-19 vaccine. Sequencing used immunoSEQ multiplex PCR; TCRdb keeps in-frame clones, though not all of them. The sample shows about 130,000 clones, roughly 90% of them seen only once. Sequences were derived from peripheral blood, sampled on day 0 of AZD1222 vaccination. The receptors were gathered from an adult in good health. CDR3s include the opening cysteine and the closing phenylalanine or tryptophan. The D gene is left open where the match is weak.

>TRBJ2-3|.|TRBV10-1
CASSEAERVSDTQYF
>TRBJ2-1|TRBD2|TRBV28
CASRLAGDPDNEQFF
>TRBJ1-6|.|TRBV5-1
CASSLGDSPLHF
>TRBJ2-7|.|TRBV4-1
CASSQFAGNYEQYF
>TRBJ1-2|.|TRBV6-2/TRBV6-3
CASSYSSGYTSRHDYGYTF
>TRBJ1-2|.|TRBV6-5
CASSEDPYGYTF
>TRBJ2-7|TRBD2|TRBV7-2
CASSLGGGAGEQYF
>TRBJ1-1|.|TRBV27
CASRGLGNTEAFF
>TRBJ1-6|.|TRBV6-5
CASSSGSYNSPLHF
>TRBJ1-5|.|TRBV2
CAFSDPSGNQPQHF
>TRBJ2-3|TRBD2|TRBV5-1
CASSGLAGSLDTQYF
>TRBJ1-5|.|TRBV7-2
CASSLGWGRQRNQPQHF
>TRBJ1-5|TRBD1|TRBV10-3
CATTQGYSNQPQHF
>TRBJ2-2|TRBD2|TRBV4-2
CASSQGLRLARNTGELFF
>TRBJ1-1|.|TRBV27
CASSFRGGTEAFF
>TRBJ2-3|TRBD2|TRBV7-8
CASSLGGGLAGTTDTQYF
>TRBJ1-1|.|TRBV18
CASSLRANEAEAFF
>TRBJ1-1|.|TRBV2
CASTEGRVRTEAFF
>TRBJ1-3|.|TRBV7-9
CASSLGPGNTIYF
>TRBJ1-1|.|TRBV6-5
CASSYGGRHTEAFF
>TRBJ2-5|TRBD2|TRBV24-1
CATSDTRPSGRGVQETQYF
>TRBJ2-1|.|TRBV7-9
CASGGLDIPVDYNEQFF
>TRBJ2-2|.|TRBV6-5
CASIMGTNTGELFF
>TRBJ1-5|.|TRBV19
CASSTQGNQPQHF
>TRBJ1-4|TRBD1|TRBV19
CASSQRGPREKLFF
>TRBJ2-2|TRBD1|TRBV30
CAWSVQGPGELFF
>TRBJ2-1|.|TRBV5-1
CASSPMSGSSYNEQFF
>TRBJ1-2|.|TRBV24-1
CATSGSDKGDGYTF
>TRBJ2-3|TRBD2|TRBV15
CATSRETSGRRDTQYF
>TRBJ2-5|TRBD1|TRBV7-8
CASSSSGGQGFLQETQYF
>TRBJ2-1|TRBD2|TRBV18
CASSPLLAGDNEQFF
>TRBJ1-2|.|TRBV27
CASSLSGGLYGYTF
>TRBJ2-1|TRBD2|TRBV27
CASSQTGTSGIYNEQFF
>TRBJ2-1|.|TRBV27
CASSHLQRTSYNEQFF
>TRBJ1-5|TRBD1|TRBV27
CASSAYRGSNQPQHF
>TRBJ2-7|TRBD1|TRBV13
CASSRGQTYEQYF
>TRBJ2-1|.|TRBV5-5
CASSTYREVWDEQFF
>TRBJ1-2|.|TRBV3-1/TRBV3-2
CASSQDRTRGYTF
>TRBJ1-1|.|TRBV19
CASFAQPRANTEAFF
>TRBJ1-2|.|TRBV14
CASSPNYHYGYTF
>TRBJ1-1|.|TRBV27
CASSLGGDTEAFF
>TRBJ1-1|TRBD1|TRBV19
CASGRDSEAFF
>TRBJ1-1|.|TRBV28
CASTPMGGYDTEAFF
>TRBJ1-3|TRBD1|TRBV29-1
CSVLLGTGGSGNTIYF
>TRBJ1-1|TRBD1|TRBV27
CASSSPGTGHTEAFF
>TRBJ2-1|.|TRBV5-1
CASRNSGGLWNEQFF
>TRBJ2-7|.|TRBV6-1
CASSEGAGYSYEQYF
>TRBJ2-7|.|TRBV24-1
CATSDLLGPQYF
>TRBJ2-2|.|TRBV18
CASSLSSNTGELFF
>TRBJ2-1|TRBD2|TRBV20-1
CSASKLAGGLQFF